This TCR beta chain came from a study of blood T cell repertoires in COVID-19. About the study: Some COVID-19 samples were acute and others convalescent; all came from the United States, Italy and Spain. Nucleic acid was either cDNA or gDNA, and it came from T cells, B-cell-depleted T cells, or PBMCs.

This clone was observed a handful of times. Germline CDR1 is MNHEY and CDR2 is SVGAGI. V was pared by 6 bases and J by 4 bases, with 9 bases between. The CDR3 extends over 12 amino acids. One Seattle source followed patients from active infection through their disease course. Per the original data handling: Amplification of reference gene primers was used by the study to estimate nucleated cell counts. TCRdb's copy holds only in-frame clones and misses some; the assay was immunoSEQ multiplex PCR. V, J and clone size reflect that table, while D and trimming were determined from the DNA. Here the sample spans under 100,000 clones, roughly 89% being singletons.

V gene TRBV6-5 combines with J gene TRBJ1-2, with TRBD1 as a possible D gene (6 bases). Source material: peripheral blood. The sequence was collected from a man in his fifties or sixties with COVID-19, enrolled during active disease. CDR3 sequence reads: CASSGQSYGYTF. The CDR3, as DNA: TGTGCCAGCAGCGGACAGTCCTATGGCTACACCTTC.